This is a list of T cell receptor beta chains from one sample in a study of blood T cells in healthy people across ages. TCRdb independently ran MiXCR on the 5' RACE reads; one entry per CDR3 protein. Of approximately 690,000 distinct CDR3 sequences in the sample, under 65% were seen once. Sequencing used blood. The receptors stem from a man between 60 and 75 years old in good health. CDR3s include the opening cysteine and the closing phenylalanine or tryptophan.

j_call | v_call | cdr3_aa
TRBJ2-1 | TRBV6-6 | CASSVGGTGVHNEQFF
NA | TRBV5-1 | CASSLNQGGETQYF
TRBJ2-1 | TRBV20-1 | CSARDRGRGAFSDEQFF
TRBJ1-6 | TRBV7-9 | CASSPTGGFRFSPLHF
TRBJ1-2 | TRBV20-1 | CSAPRQGAYGYTF
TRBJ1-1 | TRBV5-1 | CASSLGFSINTEAFF
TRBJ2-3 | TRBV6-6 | CASSPQGHGTQYF
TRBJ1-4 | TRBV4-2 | CASSQDPDEKLFF
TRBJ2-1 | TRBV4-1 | CASSQLAGESNEQFF
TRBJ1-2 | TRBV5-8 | CASSLDMVYGYTF
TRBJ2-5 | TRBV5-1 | CASSLDTTSGEIQETQYF
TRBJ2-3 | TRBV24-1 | CATSDPGRSTDTQYF
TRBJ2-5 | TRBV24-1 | CATSDSKQGHKATQYF
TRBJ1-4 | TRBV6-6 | CASSYRGGNEKLFF
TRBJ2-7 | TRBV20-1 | CSAPGTGPHEQYF
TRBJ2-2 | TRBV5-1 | CASSPSVFRGSDTGELFF
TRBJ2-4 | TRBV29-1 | CSVVPLEKNIQYF
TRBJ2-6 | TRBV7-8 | CASSLGRRSGANVLTF
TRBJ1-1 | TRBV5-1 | CASSRVGDYTEAFF
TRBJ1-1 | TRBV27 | CATRTGAATEAFF
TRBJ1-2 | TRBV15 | CAASTPPGRRGYTF
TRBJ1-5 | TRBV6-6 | CASSYSNGVSSQPQHF
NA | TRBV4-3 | CASSQDRGTRYYEQYF
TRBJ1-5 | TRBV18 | CASSPGGYSQPQHF
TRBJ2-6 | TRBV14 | CASSQVIWGKGMSGANVLTF
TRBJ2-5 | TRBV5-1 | CASYRTGQETQYF
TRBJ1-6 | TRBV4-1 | CASSQGRDRADNSPLHF
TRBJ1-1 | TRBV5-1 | CASSLDGVNTEAFF
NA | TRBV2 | CASSGRGETYEQYF
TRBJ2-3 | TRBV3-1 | CASSQEGSQDTQYF
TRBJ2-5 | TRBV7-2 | CASSLTGRGRVGSGRETQYF
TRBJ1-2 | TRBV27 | CASSFGQNYGYTF
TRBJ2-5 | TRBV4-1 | CASSQTLAGGQETQYF
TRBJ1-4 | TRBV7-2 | CASSLAYRSTNEKLFF
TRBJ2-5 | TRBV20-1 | CSVSSGTQETQYF
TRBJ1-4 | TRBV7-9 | CASSFTGTGREKLFF
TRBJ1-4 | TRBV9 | CASSPGHGNNEKLFF
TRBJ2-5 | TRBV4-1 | CASSQVRRGTASGTQYF
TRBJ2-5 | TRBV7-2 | CASSLYLAGGQIEQYF
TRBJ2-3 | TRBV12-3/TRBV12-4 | CASSLDTSASTDTQYF
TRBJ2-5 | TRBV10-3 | CAISEGRDRQETQYF
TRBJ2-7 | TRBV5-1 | CASSFGGTKNYEQYF
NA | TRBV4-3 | CASSQDTEARDYEQYF